The clone carrying this TCR beta chain was counted a few times. Its specificity is not known. The sample contains more than one DNA sequence encoding this CDR3. Per the germline V gene, CDR1 is MNHEY and CDR2 is SMNVEV (reference sequence). Trimming left V 3 bases short and J 4 bases short, with 9 bases between. The CDR3 totals 13 residues. 13 Jbeta primers and 60 Vbeta primers were used for the PCR. Profiled with immunoSEQ multiplex PCR; TCRdb holds only in-frame clones, not every one. This table holds about 140,000 clones, about 80% found once. The data stem from a study of cytomegalovirus exposure and HLA in healthy donors. Points from the study as a whole: Looking again later, the authors saw that most CMV-associated TCR beta chains seemed HLA-restricted. The authors judged a highly shared variant cluster likely a sequencing artifact.

Sequencing input: PBMCs. The receptor was isolated from a man aged 25 to 40 in good health and CMV-seronegative. V gene TRBV27 combines with J gene TRBJ2-5; D may be TRBD2 (5 bases). The CDR3 DNA reads TGTGCCAGCAGTTTGAGGGTTAGAGAGACCCAGTACTTC. Translating it yields CASSLRVRETQYF.